A selection of T cell receptor beta chains follows, all from one sample in a study of technical replicates of blood from a few donors. Libraries were prepared by immunoSEQ multiplex PCR; TCRdb keeps only in-frame clonotypes and omits some of them. The sample consists of nearly 90,000 clones, roughly 94% of them appearing once. What was sequenced was T cells isolated from PBMCs. Source of these receptors: a human donor in good health. The CDR3 runs from the conserved cysteine through the conserved F or W. D genes are given only for firm matches. Expanded clones are given a class, and other clones once, few, many or no size at all.

CDR3nt: TGTGCCAGCAGCGACCTAGGGCTAGCGGGAAGCTACGAGCAGTACTTC; CDR3aa: CASSDLGLAGSYEQYF; abundance: -; d_gene: TRBD2; j_gene: TRBJ2-7; v_gene: TRBV27
CDR3nt: TGTGCCAGTAGTATAGGGTGGACAGGGGGGTATGCATTTCAGTACTTC; CDR3aa: CASSIGWTGGYAFQYF; abundance: -; d_gene: TRBD1; j_gene: TRBJ2-4; v_gene: TRBV19
CDR3nt: TGTGCCAGCAGCCGAGGGCTAACAGATACGCAGTATTTT; CDR3aa: CASSRGLTDTQYF; abundance: -; d_gene: -; j_gene: TRBJ2-3; v_gene: TRBV9
CDR3nt: TGTGCCAGCTCAAGAGACAGGGTAGATCAGCCCCAGCATTTT; CDR3aa: CASSRDRVDQPQHF; abundance: -; d_gene: TRBD1; j_gene: TRBJ1-5; v_gene: TRBV18
CDR3nt: TGTGCCAGCAGACCCAGGGAGGATCGCACTGAAGCTTTCTTT; CDR3aa: CASRPREDRTEAFF; abundance: -; d_gene: -; j_gene: TRBJ1-1; v_gene: TRBV6-5
CDR3nt: TGTGCCAGCAACAAACCGGGGGTCAGAAAAGGCTACAATGAGCAGTTCTTC; CDR3aa: CASNKPGVRKGYNEQFF; abundance: -; d_gene: -; j_gene: TRBJ2-1; v_gene: TRBV11-2
CDR3nt: TGTGCCAGCAGCAAAACTAGCGGGAGTGTTCGGAGTGAGCAGTTCTTC; CDR3aa: CASSKTSGSVRSEQFF; abundance: once; d_gene: -; j_gene: TRBJ2-1; v_gene: TRBV21-1
CDR3nt: TGTGCCAGCGCGCGGGGGGGAAGCTCCTACGAGCAGTACTTC; CDR3aa: CASARGGSSYEQYF; abundance: -; d_gene: TRBD2; j_gene: TRBJ2-7; v_gene: TRBV9
CDR3nt: TGCAGCGTCGGGACAGGTGGAAACACTGAAGCTTTCTTT; CDR3aa: CSVGTGGNTEAFF; abundance: -; d_gene: TRBD1; j_gene: TRBJ1-1; v_gene: TRBV29-1
CDR3nt: TGCAGCGTTGCTGGGAGGGGCACTAACTATGGCTACACCTTC; CDR3aa: CSVAGRGTNYGYTF; abundance: -; d_gene: -; j_gene: TRBJ1-2; v_gene: TRBV29-1
CDR3nt: TGTGCCAGCAGTTATGAGGGCTCAGATACGCAGTATTTT; CDR3aa: CASSYEGSDTQYF; abundance: -; d_gene: -; j_gene: TRBJ2-3; v_gene: TRBV11-3
CDR3nt: TGTGCCGGCCGGCGGCACAGGGGGGAGGAGGGCACAGATACGCAGTATTTT; CDR3aa: CAGRRHRGEEGTDTQYF; abundance: -; d_gene: TRBD1; j_gene: TRBJ2-3; v_gene: TRBV6-4
CDR3nt: TGTGCCATCAGGCAGACAGGGAGTGAAAAACTGTTTTTT; CDR3aa: CAIRQTGSEKLFF; abundance: -; d_gene: TRBD1; j_gene: TRBJ1-4; v_gene: TRBV10-3
CDR3nt: TGTGCCAGTAGTATAGTGACAGACTATGGCTACACCTTC; CDR3aa: CASSIVTDYGYTF; abundance: -; d_gene: -; j_gene: TRBJ1-2; v_gene: TRBV19
CDR3nt: TGTGCCAGCACCCCTACTAGCCGAGAGACCCAGTACTTC; CDR3aa: CASTPTSRETQYF; abundance: -; d_gene: -; j_gene: TRBJ2-5; v_gene: TRBV6-5
CDR3nt: TGTGCCAGCAGGCCTATAGCGGTCAGCTCCTACAATGAGCAGTTCTTC; CDR3aa: CASRPIAVSSYNEQFF; abundance: once; d_gene: -; j_gene: TRBJ2-1; v_gene: TRBV7-2
CDR3nt: TGTGCCAGCATCCTATCGGGATCTATAAACACCATATATTTT; CDR3aa: CASILSGSINTIYF; abundance: -; d_gene: -; j_gene: TRBJ1-3; v_gene: TRBV5-6
CDR3nt: TGCGCCAGCAGCCCCGGCTTACAGGGGCCACGGCCCCAGCATTTT; CDR3aa: CASSPGLQGPRPQHF; abundance: -; d_gene: TRBD1; j_gene: TRBJ1-5; v_gene: TRBV4-3
CDR3nt: TGTGCCAGCAGTTTTGGCAGGGGGAACTATGGCTACACCTTC; CDR3aa: CASSFGRGNYGYTF; abundance: -; d_gene: TRBD1; j_gene: TRBJ1-2; v_gene: TRBV27
CDR3nt: TGTGCCAGCAGTGACCCTCCAGGGGACCAGCAGTTCTTC; CDR3aa: CASSDPPGDQQFF; abundance: few; d_gene: -; j_gene: TRBJ2-1; v_gene: TRBV25-1
CDR3nt: TGTGCCAGCAGCCGCAACAGGGGTAATCAGCCCCAGCATTTT; CDR3aa: CASSRNRGNQPQHF; abundance: -; d_gene: TRBD1; j_gene: TRBJ1-5; v_gene: TRBV7-2
CDR3nt: TGCGCCAGCAGCCAAGGAGGCGACAGGGGGCTTGGCTACACCTTC; CDR3aa: CASSQGGDRGLGYTF; abundance: -; d_gene: TRBD1; j_gene: TRBJ1-2; v_gene: TRBV4-3
CDR3nt: TGTGCCAGCTCCTTTGGGCCACCTGACAGGGCGGATCAGCCCCAGCATTTT; CDR3aa: CASSFGPPDRADQPQHF; abundance: -; d_gene: TRBD1; j_gene: TRBJ1-5; v_gene: TRBV18
CDR3nt: TGTGCCAGTAGGTCGGGAGCGGGTTTCCAAGAGACCCAGTACTTC; CDR3aa: CASRSGAGFQETQYF; abundance: -; d_gene: -; j_gene: TRBJ2-5; v_gene: TRBV19
CDR3nt: TGCAGCGTTGCCCTTGTTGGACAGGGGGCTGAACAGCCCCAGCATTTT; CDR3aa: CSVALVGQGAEQPQHF; abundance: -; d_gene: TRBD1; j_gene: TRBJ1-5; v_gene: TRBV29-1
CDR3nt: TGTGCCAGCCAAACGAGGGCCTATAGCGGGTTATACCACACAGATACGCAGTATTTT; CDR3aa: CASQTRAYSGLYHTDTQYF; abundance: -; d_gene: TRBD2; j_gene: TRBJ2-3; v_gene: TRBV28
CDR3nt: TGCACCAGCAGCCAAGTACATACCCAGCATTTT; CDR3aa: CTSSQVHTQHF; abundance: few; d_gene: -; j_gene: TRBJ1-5; v_gene: TRBV1
CDR3nt: TGTGCCAGCAGCGTAGGGTCAGGAGGTCAGCCCCAGCATTTT; CDR3aa: CASSVGSGGQPQHF; abundance: -; d_gene: -; j_gene: TRBJ1-5; v_gene: TRBV9
CDR3nt: TGTGCCAGCAGTCCCTACCGGGGGAACACTGAAGCTTTCTTT; CDR3aa: CASSPYRGNTEAFF; abundance: -; d_gene: -; j_gene: TRBJ1-1; v_gene: TRBV27
CDR3nt: TGTGCCAGTAGTATAGATCTATCGAGGAGTTGGTCCTACGAGCAGTACTTC; CDR3aa: CASSIDLSRSWSYEQYF; abundance: -; d_gene: -; j_gene: TRBJ2-7; v_gene: TRBV19
CDR3nt: TGTGCCAGCAGCTCAACTAGCGGGAGACGGGAGACCCAGTACTTC; CDR3aa: CASSSTSGRRETQYF; abundance: -; d_gene: TRBD2; j_gene: TRBJ2-5; v_gene: TRBV7-9
CDR3nt: TGCAGTGCTGGGACATTCGCTGAAGCTTTCTTT; CDR3aa: CSAGTFAEAFF; abundance: -; d_gene: -; j_gene: TRBJ1-1; v_gene: TRBV20-1
CDR3nt: TGTGCCAGTCTGGGGACTTTCGGCACAGATACGCAGTATTTT; CDR3aa: CASLGTFGTDTQYF; abundance: -; d_gene: -; j_gene: TRBJ2-3; v_gene: TRBV2
CDR3nt: TGTGCCAGCGGACAGCCGGCCATGGAGCAGTACTTC; CDR3aa: CASGQPAMEQYF; abundance: -; d_gene: -; j_gene: TRBJ2-7; v_gene: TRBV6-6
CDR3nt: TGCGCCAGCAGCCAAGACTCTAGCGGGGGCTACAATGAGCAGTTCTTC; CDR3aa: CASSQDSSGGYNEQFF; abundance: -; d_gene: TRBD2; j_gene: TRBJ2-1; v_gene: TRBV4-1
CDR3nt: TGTGCCAGTTCCCTAGGGGGAATAGGCGGCTACACCTTC; CDR3aa: CASSLGGIGGYTF; abundance: -; d_gene: -; j_gene: TRBJ1-2; v_gene: TRBV6-1
CDR3nt: TGTGCCAGCAGGCTACAGGGTCTGGGCACAGATACGCAGTATTTT; CDR3aa: CASRLQGLGTDTQYF; abundance: -; d_gene: -; j_gene: TRBJ2-3; v_gene: TRBV6-1
CDR3nt: TGTGCCAGCAGTTACGCAGGGGGATTTGAAGATACGCAGTATTTT; CDR3aa: CASSYAGGFEDTQYF; abundance: -; d_gene: TRBD1; j_gene: TRBJ2-3; v_gene: TRBV6-6
CDR3nt: TGTGCCAGCAGCTACCCGGGGGAGGATACGCAGTATTTT; CDR3aa: CASSYPGEDTQYF; abundance: -; d_gene: -; j_gene: TRBJ2-3; v_gene: TRBV7-9
CDR3nt: TGTGCCAGTAGTATAATCGGACAGGGTGACGAGCAGTACTTC; CDR3aa: CASSIIGQGDEQYF; abundance: -; d_gene: TRBD1; j_gene: TRBJ2-7; v_gene: TRBV19
CDR3nt: TGTGCCAGTAGTATGGGCAGTGGCTACACCTTC; CDR3aa: CASSMGSGYTF; abundance: -; d_gene: -; j_gene: TRBJ1-2; v_gene: TRBV19
CDR3nt: TGTGCCAGCTCACCTGACCCGCGACAGGGGTTAACCGGGGAGCTGTTTTTT; CDR3aa: CASSPDPRQGLTGELFF; abundance: -; d_gene: TRBD1; j_gene: TRBJ2-2; v_gene: TRBV18
CDR3nt: TGTGCCAGCAGCTTAATGCGGGAGGGATATGAGCAGTTCTTC; CDR3aa: CASSLMREGYEQFF; abundance: -; d_gene: TRBD2; j_gene: TRBJ2-1; v_gene: TRBV7-3
CDR3nt: TGCGCCAGCAGCCACCGGACAGGGGCCTTTAACACTGAAGCTTTCTTT; CDR3aa: CASSHRTGAFNTEAFF; abundance: once; d_gene: TRBD1; j_gene: TRBJ1-1; v_gene: TRBV4-1
CDR3nt: TGCGCCAGCAGTGCAGGAGCGGGAGAGGCAGATACGCAGTATTTT; CDR3aa: CASSAGAGEADTQYF; abundance: -; d_gene: TRBD2; j_gene: TRBJ2-3; v_gene: TRBV10-1
CDR3nt: TGTGCCAGCAGGACCGTGGGACAGGTCGGCTACGAGCAGTACTTC; CDR3aa: CASRTVGQVGYEQYF; abundance: -; d_gene: TRBD1; j_gene: TRBJ2-7; v_gene: TRBV6-5
CDR3nt: TGTGCCAGCAGTGAGAGCCCCTATGGCTACACCTTC; CDR3aa: CASSESPYGYTF; abundance: -; d_gene: -; j_gene: TRBJ1-2; v_gene: TRBV2
CDR3nt: TGTGCCAGCAGTTGGCTAGCGGGAAAAAGACCCTACAATGAGCAGTTCTTC; CDR3aa: CASSWLAGKRPYNEQFF; abundance: -; d_gene: TRBD2; j_gene: TRBJ2-1; v_gene: TRBV27